This T cell receptor (beta chain) was observed in a study of cytomegalovirus exposure and HLA in healthy donors. Study-wide context: In a later analysis, it was reported that the roughly 120 validation repertoires had been produced on the same platform as the roughly 700 repertoires belonging to the first cohort.

The donors were in the roughly 120-subject validation cohort, distinct from the 666-subject first cohort. Libraries were prepared by immunoSEQ multiplex PCR; TCRdb keeps only in-frame clonotypes and omits some of them. The table records under 150,000 clones, just over 85% of them present only once. To note about this clone: The antigen is unknown.

Regarding the study as a whole: Cytomegalovirus status was reportedly diagnosed by the classifier with high specificity and sensitivity. The authors listed some 150 TCR beta chains as cytomegalovirus-associated.

This receptor was obtained from a woman under 30 in good health and CMV-seropositive. The specimen sequenced was PBMCs.

CDR3 bases: TGTGCCAGCAGCCAAGATTTAGCGGGGGTCTACAATGAGCAGTTCTTC. Protein sequence: CASSQDLAGVYNEQFF. V usage is TRBV4-2 and J usage is TRBJ2-1, with 9 nucleotides matching TRBD2. V lost 0 bases, J lost 3 bases, and 3 bases stayed unmatched. From germline, CDR1 is LGHNA and CDR2 YNFKEQ. This CDR3 has 16 residues.